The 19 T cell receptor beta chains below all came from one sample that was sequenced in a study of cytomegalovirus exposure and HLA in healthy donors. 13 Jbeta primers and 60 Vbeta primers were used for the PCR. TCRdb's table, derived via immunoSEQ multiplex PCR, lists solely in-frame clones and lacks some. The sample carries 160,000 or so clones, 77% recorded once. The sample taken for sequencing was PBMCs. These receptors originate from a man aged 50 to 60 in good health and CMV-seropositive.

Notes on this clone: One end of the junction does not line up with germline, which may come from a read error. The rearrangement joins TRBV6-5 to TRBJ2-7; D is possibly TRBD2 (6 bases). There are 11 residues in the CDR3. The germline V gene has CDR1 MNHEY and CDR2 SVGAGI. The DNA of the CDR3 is TGTGCCAGCAGTGAATGGGACCGGGGGAACTTC. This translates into CASSEWDRGNF.

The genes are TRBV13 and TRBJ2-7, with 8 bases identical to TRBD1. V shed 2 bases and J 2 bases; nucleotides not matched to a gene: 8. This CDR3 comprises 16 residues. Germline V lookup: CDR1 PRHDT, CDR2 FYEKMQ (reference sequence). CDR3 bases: TGTGCCAGCAGCTTACTCCGGACAGGGAGCACCTACGAGCAGTACTTC. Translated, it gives CASSLLRTGSTYEQYF.

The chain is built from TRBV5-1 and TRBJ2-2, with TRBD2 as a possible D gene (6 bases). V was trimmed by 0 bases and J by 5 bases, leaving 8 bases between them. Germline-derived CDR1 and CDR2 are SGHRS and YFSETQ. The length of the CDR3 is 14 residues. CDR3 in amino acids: CASSLGGGTGELFF. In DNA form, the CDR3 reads TGCGCCAGCAGCTTGGGGGGAGGAACCGGGGAGCTGTTTTTT.

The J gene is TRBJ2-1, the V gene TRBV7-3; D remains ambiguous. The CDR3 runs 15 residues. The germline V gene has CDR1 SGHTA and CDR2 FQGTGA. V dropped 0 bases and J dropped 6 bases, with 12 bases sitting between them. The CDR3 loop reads CASSLTGWVVNEQFF. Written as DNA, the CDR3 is TGTGCCAGCAGCTTAACCGGGTGGGTGGTCAATGAGCAGTTCTTC.

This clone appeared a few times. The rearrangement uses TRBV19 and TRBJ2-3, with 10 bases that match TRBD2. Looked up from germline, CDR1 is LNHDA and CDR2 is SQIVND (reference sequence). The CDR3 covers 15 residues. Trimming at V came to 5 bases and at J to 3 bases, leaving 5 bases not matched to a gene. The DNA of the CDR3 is TGTGCCAGTAGTGAAGTAGCGGGGGGAACAGATACGCAGTATTTT. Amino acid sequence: CASSEVAGGTDTQYF.

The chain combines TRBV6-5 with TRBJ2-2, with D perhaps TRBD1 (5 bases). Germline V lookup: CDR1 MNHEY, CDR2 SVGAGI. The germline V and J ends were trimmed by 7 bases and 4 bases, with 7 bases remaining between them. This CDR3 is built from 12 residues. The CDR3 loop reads CASTGRTGELFF. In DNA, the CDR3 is TGTGCCAGCACAGGGCGCACCGGGGAGCTGTTTTTT.

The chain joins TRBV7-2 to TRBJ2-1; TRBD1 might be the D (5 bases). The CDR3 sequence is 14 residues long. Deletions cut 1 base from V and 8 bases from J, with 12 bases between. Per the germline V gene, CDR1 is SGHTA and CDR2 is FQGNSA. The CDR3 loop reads CASSLGRGADEQFF. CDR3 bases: TGTGCCAGCAGCTTAGGGCGTGGGGCAGATGAGCAGTTCTTC.

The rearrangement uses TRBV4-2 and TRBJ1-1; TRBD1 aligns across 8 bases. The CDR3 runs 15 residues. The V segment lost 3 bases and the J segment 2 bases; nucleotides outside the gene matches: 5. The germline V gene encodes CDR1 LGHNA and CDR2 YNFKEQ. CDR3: CASSQVGQGNTEAFF. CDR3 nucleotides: TGTGCCAGCAGCCAGGTCGGACAGGGCAACACTGAAGCTTTCTTT.

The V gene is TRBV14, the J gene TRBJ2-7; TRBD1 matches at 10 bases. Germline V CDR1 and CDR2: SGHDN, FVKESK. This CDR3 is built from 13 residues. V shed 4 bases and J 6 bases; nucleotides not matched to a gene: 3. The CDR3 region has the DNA TGTGCCAGCAGCCGGGACAGGGGTTTCGAGCAGTACTTC. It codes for CASSRDRGFEQYF.

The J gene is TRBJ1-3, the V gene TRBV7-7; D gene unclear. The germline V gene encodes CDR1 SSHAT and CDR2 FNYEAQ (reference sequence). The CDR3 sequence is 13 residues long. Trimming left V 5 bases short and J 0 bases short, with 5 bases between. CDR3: CASSLSSGNTIYF. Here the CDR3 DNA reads TGTGCCAGCAGCCTTTCCTCTGGAAACACCATATATTTT. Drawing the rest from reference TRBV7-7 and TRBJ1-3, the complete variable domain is GAGVSQSPRYKVTKRGQDVTLRCDPISSHATLYWYQQALGQGPEFLTYFNYEAQPDKSGLPSDRFSAERPEGSISTLTIQRTEQRDSAMYRCASSLSSGNTIYFGEGSWLTVV.

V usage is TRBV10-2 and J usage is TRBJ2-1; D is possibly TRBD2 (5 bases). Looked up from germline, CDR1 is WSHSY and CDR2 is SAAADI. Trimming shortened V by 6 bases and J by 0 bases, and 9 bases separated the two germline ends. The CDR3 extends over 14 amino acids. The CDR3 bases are TGCGCCAGCAGCATAGGGAGCTCCTACAATGAGCAGTTCTTC. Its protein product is CASSIGSSYNEQFF.

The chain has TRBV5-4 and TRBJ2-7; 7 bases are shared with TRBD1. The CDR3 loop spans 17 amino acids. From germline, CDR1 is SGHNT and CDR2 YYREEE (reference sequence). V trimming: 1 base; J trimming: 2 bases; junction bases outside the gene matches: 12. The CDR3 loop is CASSLPAPRDRTYEQYF. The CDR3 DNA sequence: TGTGCCAGCAGCTTGCCGGCTCCCCGGGACAGAACCTACGAGCAGTACTTC.

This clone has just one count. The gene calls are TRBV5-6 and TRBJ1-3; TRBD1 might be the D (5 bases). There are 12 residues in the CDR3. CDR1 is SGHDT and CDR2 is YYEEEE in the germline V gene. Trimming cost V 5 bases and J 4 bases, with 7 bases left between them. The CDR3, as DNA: TGTGCCAGCAGTTCAGGGGGAAACACCATATATTTT. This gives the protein CASSSGGNTIYF. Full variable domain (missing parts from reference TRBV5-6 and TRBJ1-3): DAGVTQSPTHLIKTRGQQVTLRCSPKSGHDTVSWYQQALGQGPQFIFQYYEEEERQRGNFPDRFSGHQFPNYSSELNVNALLLGDSALYLCASSSGGNTIYFGEGSWLTVV.

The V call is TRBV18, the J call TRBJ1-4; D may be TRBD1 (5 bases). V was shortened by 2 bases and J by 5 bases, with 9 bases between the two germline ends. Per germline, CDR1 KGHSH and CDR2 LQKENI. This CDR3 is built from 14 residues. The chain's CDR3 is CASSPDSSNEKLFF. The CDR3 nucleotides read TGTGCCAGCTCACCAGACAGCAGCAATGAAAAACTGTTTTTT.

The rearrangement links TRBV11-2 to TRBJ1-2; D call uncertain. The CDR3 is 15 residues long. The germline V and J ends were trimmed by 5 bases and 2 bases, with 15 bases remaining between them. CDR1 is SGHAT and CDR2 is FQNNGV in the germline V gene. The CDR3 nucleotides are TGTGCCAGCAGCACGGGGTGGGCCGGGAACTATGGCTACACCTTC. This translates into CASSTGWAGNYGYTF.

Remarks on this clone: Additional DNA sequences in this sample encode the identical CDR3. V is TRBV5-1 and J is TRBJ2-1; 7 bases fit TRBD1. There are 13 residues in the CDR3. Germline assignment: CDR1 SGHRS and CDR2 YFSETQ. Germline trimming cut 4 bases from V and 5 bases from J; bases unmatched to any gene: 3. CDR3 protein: CASSPGQHNEQFF. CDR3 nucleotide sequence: TGCGCCAGCAGCCCGGGACAGCACAATGAGCAGTTCTTC. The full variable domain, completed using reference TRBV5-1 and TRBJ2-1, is KAGVTQTPRYLIKTRGQQVTLSCSPISGHRSVSWYQQTPGQGLQFLFEYFSETQRNKGNFPGRFSGRQFSNSRSEMNVSTLELGDSALYLCASSPGQHNEQFFGPGTRLTVL.

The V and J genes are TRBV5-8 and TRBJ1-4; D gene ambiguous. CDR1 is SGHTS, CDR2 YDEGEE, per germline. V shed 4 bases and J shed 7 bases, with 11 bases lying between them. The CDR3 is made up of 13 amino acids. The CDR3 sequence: CASSRFRGEKLFF. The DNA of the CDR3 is TGTGCCAGCAGCCGGTTCCGGGGTGAAAAACTGTTTTTT.

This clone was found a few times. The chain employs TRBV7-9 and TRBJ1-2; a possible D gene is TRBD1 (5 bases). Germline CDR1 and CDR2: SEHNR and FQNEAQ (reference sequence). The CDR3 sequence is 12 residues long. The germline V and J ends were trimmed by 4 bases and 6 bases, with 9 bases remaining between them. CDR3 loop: CASSSRADGYTF. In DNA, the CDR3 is TGTGCCAGCAGCTCCAGGGCGGATGGCTACACCTTC.

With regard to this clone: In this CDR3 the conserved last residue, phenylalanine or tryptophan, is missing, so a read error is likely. CDR3 nucleotides: TGTGCCAGTACTCGACAGAGTGCTAACTATGGCTACACCCTC. Protein sequence: CASTRQSANYGYTL. The V call is TRBV19, the J call TRBJ1-2; a possible D gene is TRBD1 (5 bases). CDR1 LNHDA and CDR2 SQIVND come from the germline V gene (reference sequence). The CDR3 has 14 amino acids. V gave up 7 bases and J gave up 0 bases, with 12 bases separating them.